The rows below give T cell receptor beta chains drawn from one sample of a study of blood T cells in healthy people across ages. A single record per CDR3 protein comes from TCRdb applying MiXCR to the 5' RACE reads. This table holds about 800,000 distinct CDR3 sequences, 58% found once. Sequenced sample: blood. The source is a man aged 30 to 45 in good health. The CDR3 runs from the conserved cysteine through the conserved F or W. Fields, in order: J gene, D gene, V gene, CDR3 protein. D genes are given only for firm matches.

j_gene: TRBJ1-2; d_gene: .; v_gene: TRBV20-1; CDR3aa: CSARASLVYGYTF
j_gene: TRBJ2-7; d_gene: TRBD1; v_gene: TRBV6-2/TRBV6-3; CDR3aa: CASTDRRVAGTGGYEQYF
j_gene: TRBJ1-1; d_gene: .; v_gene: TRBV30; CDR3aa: CAWSNTGTEAFF
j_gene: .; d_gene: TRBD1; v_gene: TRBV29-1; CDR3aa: CSVVPGGIDEQYF
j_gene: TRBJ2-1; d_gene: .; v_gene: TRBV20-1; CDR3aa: CSARDRSGNSYNEQFF
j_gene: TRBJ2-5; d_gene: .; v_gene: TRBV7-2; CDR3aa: CASSHGLAYQETQYF
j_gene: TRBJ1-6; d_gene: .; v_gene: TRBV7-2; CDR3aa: CASSLASLPLHF
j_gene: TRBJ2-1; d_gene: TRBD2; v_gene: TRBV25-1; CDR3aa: CASSKTGGLDNEQFF
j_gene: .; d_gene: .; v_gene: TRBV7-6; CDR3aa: CASSAGDTLYEQYF
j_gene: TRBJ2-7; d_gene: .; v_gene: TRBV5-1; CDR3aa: CASRDGYSEFFPYEQYF
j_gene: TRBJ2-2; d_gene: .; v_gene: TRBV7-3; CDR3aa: CASSLLDRQNTGELFF
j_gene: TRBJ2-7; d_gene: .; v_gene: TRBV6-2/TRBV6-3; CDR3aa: CASSYISYEQYF
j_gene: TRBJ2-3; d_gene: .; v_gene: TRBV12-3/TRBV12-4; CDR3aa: CASSFPGDGTDTQYF
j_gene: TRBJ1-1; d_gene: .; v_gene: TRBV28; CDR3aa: CASNKFDTASTEAFF
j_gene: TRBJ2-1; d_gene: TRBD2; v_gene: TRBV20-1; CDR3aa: CSARQAGGAGEQFF
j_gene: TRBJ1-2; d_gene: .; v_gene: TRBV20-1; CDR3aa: CSASQGMANYGYTF
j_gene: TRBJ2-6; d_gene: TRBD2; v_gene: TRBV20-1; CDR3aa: CSASRLAGRPSGANVLTF
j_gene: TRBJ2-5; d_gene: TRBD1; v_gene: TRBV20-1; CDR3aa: CSAPTGRQWETQYF
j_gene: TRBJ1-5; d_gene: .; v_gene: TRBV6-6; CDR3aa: CASSYSRAVNQPQHF
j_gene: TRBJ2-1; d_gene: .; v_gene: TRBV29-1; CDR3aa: CSVGIGLRVASNEQFF
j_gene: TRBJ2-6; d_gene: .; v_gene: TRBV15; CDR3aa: CATSVPPPGANVLTF
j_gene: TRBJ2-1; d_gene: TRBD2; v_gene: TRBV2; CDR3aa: CASSDPGGEVNEQFF
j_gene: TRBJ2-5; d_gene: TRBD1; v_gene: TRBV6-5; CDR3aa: CASGRDRLQETQYF
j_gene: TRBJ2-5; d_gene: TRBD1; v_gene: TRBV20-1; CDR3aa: CSARPGQGIWQETQYF
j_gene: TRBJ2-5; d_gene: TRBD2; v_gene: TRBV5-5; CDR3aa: CASSYSGAKETQYF
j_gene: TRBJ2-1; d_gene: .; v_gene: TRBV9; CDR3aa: CASSVDGETGRANNEQFF
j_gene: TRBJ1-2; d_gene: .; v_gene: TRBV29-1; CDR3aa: CSVELGEGYTF
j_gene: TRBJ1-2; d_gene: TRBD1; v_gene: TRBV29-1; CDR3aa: CSVEWEGQGSRGYGYTF
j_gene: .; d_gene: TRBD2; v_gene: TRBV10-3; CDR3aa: CAISAGIVAGGETQYF
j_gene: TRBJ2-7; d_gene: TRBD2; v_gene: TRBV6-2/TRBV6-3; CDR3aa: CASSAGLAGEQYF
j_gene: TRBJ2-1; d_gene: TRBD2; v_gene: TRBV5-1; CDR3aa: CASSLNERGRYNEQFF
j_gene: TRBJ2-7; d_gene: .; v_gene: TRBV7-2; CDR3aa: CASSLGTVPYEQYF
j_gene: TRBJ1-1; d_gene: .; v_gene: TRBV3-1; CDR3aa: CASSRGQGITEAFF